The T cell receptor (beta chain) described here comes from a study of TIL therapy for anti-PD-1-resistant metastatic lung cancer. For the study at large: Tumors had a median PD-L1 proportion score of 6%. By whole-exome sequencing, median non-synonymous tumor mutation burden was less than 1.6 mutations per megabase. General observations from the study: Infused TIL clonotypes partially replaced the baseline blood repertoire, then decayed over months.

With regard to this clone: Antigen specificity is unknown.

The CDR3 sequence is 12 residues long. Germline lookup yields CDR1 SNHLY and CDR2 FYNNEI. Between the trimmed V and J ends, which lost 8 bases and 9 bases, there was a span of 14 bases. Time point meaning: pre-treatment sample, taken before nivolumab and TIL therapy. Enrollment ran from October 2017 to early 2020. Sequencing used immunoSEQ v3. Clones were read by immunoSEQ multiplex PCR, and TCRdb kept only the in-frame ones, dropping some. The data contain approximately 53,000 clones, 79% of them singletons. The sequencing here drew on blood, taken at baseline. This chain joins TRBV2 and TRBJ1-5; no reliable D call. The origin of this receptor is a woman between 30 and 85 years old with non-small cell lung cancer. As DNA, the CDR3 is TGTGCCAGCGCCGAAGGCCCGGGGCCCCAGCATTTT. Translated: CASAEGPGPQHF.